Given below is one T cell receptor beta chain in context. What it recognizes is unknown. This entry comes from a study of beta chain features in type 1 diabetes. Of the isolated RNA, all was reverse transcribed, and so the sequenced material was expressed TCRB transcripts. The repertoire was sequenced with immunoSEQ multiplex PCR; TCRdb's copy has only in-frame clones and lacks some. The data show 360,000 or so clones, with around a fifth seen just once and 0.044% held by the top ten. General observations from the study: High TCR expression in some cells could lead to their over-representation in cDNA sequencing. Sampled from patients, naive, central memory and Treg TCRB repertoires appeared more similar than those sampled from healthy donors.

This CDR3 region has 13 residues. The V and J ends lost 0 bases and 5 bases respectively, with 8 bases between them. Germline V gives CDR1 SGHNT, CDR2 YYREEE (reference sequence). The sequenced material came from naive CD4+ T cells from blood. This receptor was obtained from a woman aged 18-29 years in good health. The chain recombines TRBV5-4 with TRBJ2-5; a weak D match, TRBD1 (5 bases). The CDR3 nucleotides read TGTGCCAGCAGCTTGGCTAGGGGTGAGACCCAGTACTTC. It codes for CASSLARGETQYF. Together with reference TRBV5-4 and TRBJ2-5, the CDR3 gives the full variable domain: ETGVTQSPTHLIKTRGQQVTLRCSSQSGHNTVSWYQQALGQGPQFIFQYYREEENGRGNFPPRFSGLQFPNYSSELNVNALELDDSALYLCASSLARGETQYFGPGTRLLVL.